These 32 T cell receptor beta chains were all obtained from the same sample, sequenced in a study of control samples from healthy donors and cancer patients. Generated by immunoSEQ multiplex PCR, the TCRdb table keeps only in-frame clones and is missing some. The sample has around 93,000 clones, about 91% seen once. The specimen sequenced was blood. These receptors were taken from a man aged 25-45 years in good health.

This clone was recorded only once. The chain links TRBV3-1 (or the pseudogene TRBV3-2) to TRBJ2-5; D gene uncertain. Trimming left V 0 bases short and J 6 bases short, with 14 bases between. Germline lookup yields CDR1 LGHDT and CDR2 YNNKEL (reference sequence). This CDR3 comprises 15 residues. The CDR3 coding sequence is TGTGCCAGCAGCCAAGATTACAGCCCAATTAAGACCCAGTACTTC. This codes for CASSQDYSPIKTQYF.

This clone was observed a handful of times. This chain links TRBV7-2 with TRBJ2-7; D is undetermined. The CDR3 contains 11 residues. Trimming took off 5 bases at V and 6 bases at J, with 8 bases between the two ends. The germline V gene has CDR1 SGHTA and CDR2 FQGNSA. In DNA form, the CDR3 reads TGTGCCAGCAGCCGGGCCGCCGAGCAGTACTTC. As protein: CASSRAAEQYF.

Comment on this clone: At the DNA level, this CDR3 is encoded by other sequences in the same sample as well. This chain uses TRBV9 with TRBJ2-7; D unresolved. This CDR3 spans 14 amino acids. The V and J ends lost 0 bases and 4 bases respectively, with 11 bases between them. Germline V gives CDR1 SGDLS, CDR2 YYNGEE. CDR3 in amino acids: CASSVGPATYEQYF. The CDR3 DNA sequence: TGTGCCAGCAGCGTAGGGCCGGCAACTTACGAGCAGTACTTC.

V and J are TRBV5-1 and TRBJ1-6, with D possibly TRBD1 on 5 matching bases. From germline, CDR1 is SGHRS and CDR2 YFSETQ. CDR3 length: 14 amino acids. V lost 4 bases and J 8 bases, leaving 13 bases between the germline ends. The CDR3 sequence is CASSPRDGDSPLHF. CDR3 coding DNA: TGCGCCAGCAGCCCCCGGGACGGAGATTCACCCCTCCACTTT.

This rearrangement joins TRBV30 to TRBJ2-7; D remains unclear. CDR1 GTSNPN and CDR2 SVGIG come from the germline V gene (reference sequence). V was trimmed by 3 bases and J by 6 bases, leaving 12 bases between them. CDR3 length equals 12 residues. The CDR3 spells CAWSARFSEQYF. In DNA form, the CDR3 reads TGTGCCTGGAGCGCCCGGTTCTCCGAGCAGTACTTC.

CDR3 bases: TGTGCCAGCAGTTACATTGGGGACCCAATCCCCTACGAGCAGTACTTC. Protein sequence: CASSYIGDPIPYEQYF. The chain links TRBV6-2 or TRBV6-3 to TRBJ2-7; D possibly uses TRBD1 or TRBD2 (5 bases each). Germline V gives CDR1 MNHEY, CDR2 SVGEGT. The CDR3 is 16 amino acids. Trimming removed 2 bases from V and 2 bases from J, with 16 bases in between.

The rearrangement links TRBV27 to TRBJ2-7, with 8 bases identical to TRBD2. Germline assignment: CDR1 MNHEY and CDR2 SMNVEV (reference sequence). The J segment lost 1 base and the V segment lost 7 bases, leaving 6 bases of the junction unmatched. The CDR3 covers 14 residues. CDR3 region: CASTPGGASYEQYF. The CDR3 region has the DNA TGTGCCAGCACCCCCGGGGGGGCATCCTACGAGCAGTACTTC.

The V call is TRBV12-3 or TRBV12-4, the J call TRBJ1-2, with unresolved D. This CDR3 region has 13 residues. The ends were cut back, 6 bases at V and 3 bases at J, with 11 bases in the middle. CDR3 residues: CASRIGLDYGYTF. The CDR3 DNA follows: TGTGCCAGCAGGATTGGGCTTGACTATGGCTACACCTTC.

The rearrangement uses TRBV28 and TRBJ2-1, with TRBD2 identical over 10 bases. Trimming at V came to 4 bases and at J to 5 bases, leaving 5 bases not matched to a gene. This CDR3 contains 15 residues. The germline CDR1 and CDR2 sequences are MDHEN and SYDVKM. CDR3: CASSSLAGADNEQFF. The DNA for the CDR3 is TGTGCCAGCAGTTCCCTAGCGGGAGCCGACAATGAGCAGTTCTTC.

V usage is TRBV24-1 and J usage is TRBJ2-1; TRBD1 matches 7 bases. This CDR3 contains 16 residues. Trimming cost V 4 bases and J 0 bases; bases outside gene matches: 5. CDR1 KGHDR and CDR2 SFDVKD come from the germline V gene. This CDR3 reads CATSDAQGSSYNEQFF. CDR3 DNA sequence: TGTGCCACCAGTGACGCACAGGGGAGCTCCTACAATGAGCAGTTCTTC.

The chain combines TRBV28 with TRBJ1-2; 8 nucleotides agree with TRBD1. J lost 4 bases, V lost 2 bases, and 6 bases had no gene match. The CDR3 runs to 15 residues. Germline assignment: CDR1 MDHEN and CDR2 SYDVKM. As DNA, the CDR3 is TGTGCCAGCAGTTTACGCAGGGGGCCCACCTATGGCTACACCTTC. Protein: CASSLRRGPTYGYTF.

This CDR3 is CASSAIVYAQTYEQYF. The DNA of the CDR3 is TGTGCCAGCAGCGCCATAGTGTACGCCCAAACCTACGAGCAGTACTTC. The J gene is TRBJ2-7, the V gene TRBV27; no clear D. The CDR3 is made up of 16 amino acids. From germline, CDR1 is MNHEY and CDR2 SMNVEV (reference sequence). With 6 bases removed from V and 2 bases from J, the gap between germline ends came to 20 bases.

V usage is TRBV5-4 and J usage is TRBJ2-1; 14 nucleotides match TRBD2. CDR3 length: 17 amino acids. Germline V gene data show CDR1 as SGHNT and CDR2 as YYREEE (reference sequence). The V segment lost 3 bases and the J segment 6 bases; nucleotides outside the gene matches: 8. The DNA for the CDR3 is TGTGCCAGCAGCTCGGGACTAGCGGGAGTGGTGGCCAATGAGCAGTTCTTC. This codes for CASSSGLAGVVANEQFF.

The rearrangement uses TRBV24-1 and TRBJ2-1; no firm D call. This CDR3 has 16 amino acids. Germline V gene data show CDR1 as KGHDR and CDR2 as SFDVKD. V was shortened by 0 bases and J by 10 bases, with 18 bases between the two germline ends. The CDR3 DNA is TGTGCCACCAGTGATTTGGCCAGCCCTCTGTTGGGGGAGCAGTTCTTC. Its translation is CATSDLASPLLGEQFF.

The chain couples TRBV7-9 to TRBJ2-1; unclear D gene. V lost 1 base and J lost 8, with 6 bases in between. Germline CDR1 SEHNR, CDR2 FQNEAQ (reference sequence). CDR3 length: 12 residues. CDR3 in DNA: TGTGCCAGCAGCTTAGGCTTTTATGAGCAGTTCTTC. Amino acids: CASSLGFYEQFF.

V gene TRBV4-2 combines with J gene TRBJ2-3; no clear D gene. Per the germline V gene, CDR1 is LGHNA and CDR2 is YNFKEQ. The V end lost 1 base, the J end lost 8 bases, and 22 bases lay between the germline ends. The CDR3 loop spans 17 amino acids. The DNA of the CDR3 is TGTGCCAGCAGCCAAGGTGGCTGGTCCTCCACACGAGGTACGCAGTATTTT. It encodes CASSQGGWSSTRGTQYF.

There are a few counts of this clone. The chain is built from TRBV2 and TRBJ2-7, with 9 bases aligning to TRBD1. This CDR3 has 15 amino acids. V lost 6 bases and J lost 6; bases outside the gene matches: 12. Germline assignment: CDR1 SNHLY and CDR2 FYNNEI. CDR3 in amino acids: CASSGSDRGLFEQYF. CDR3 bases: TGTGCCAGCAGCGGGTCGGACAGGGGCCTCTTCGAGCAGTACTTC. Drawing the rest from reference TRBV2 and TRBJ2-7, the complete variable domain is EPEVTQTPSHQVTQMGQEVILRCVPISNHLYFYWYRQILGQKVEFLVSFYNNEISEKSEIFDDQFSVERPDGSNFTLKIRSTKLEDSAMYFCASSGSDRGLFEQYFGPGTRLTVT.

The chain recombines TRBV4-1 with TRBJ2-1, with D perhaps TRBD2 (5 bases). Germline V lookup: CDR1 MGHRA, CDR2 YSYEKL. Trimming shortened V by 0 bases and J by 2 bases, and 11 bases separated the two germline ends. The CDR3 extends over 16 amino acids. Here the CDR3 DNA reads TGCGCCAGCAGCCAAGAGACGGGATTAACCTACAATGAGCAGTTCTTC. This encodes CASSQETGLTYNEQFF.

This chain uses TRBV28 with TRBJ2-3; 8 bases are a match to TRBD1. The V gene's germline CDR1 is MDHEN and CDR2 SYDVKM. This CDR3 has 15 residues. J lost 5 bases, V lost 5 bases, and 9 bases had no gene match. The CDR3 sequence: CASSRDRTGKDTQYF. The CDR3 nucleotides are TGTGCCAGCAGTCGAGACAGGACAGGGAAAGATACGCAGTATTTT.

V is TRBV7-9 and J is TRBJ1-2; 8 positions agree with TRBD1. The CDR3 is 13 amino acids. Germline CDR1 and CDR2: SEHNR and FQNEAQ (reference sequence). V was clipped by 1 base and J by 8 bases; unmatched bases: 3. CDR3 coding DNA: TGTGCCAGCAGCTTAGGGACAGGGTTCGGCTACACCTTC. Translation gives CASSLGTGFGYTF. The whole variable domain, remainder taken from reference TRBV7-9 and TRBJ1-2, is DTGVSQNPRHKITKRGQNVTFRCDPISEHNRLYWYRQTLGQGPEFLTYFQNEAQLEKSRLLSDRFSAERPKGSFSTLEIQRTEQGDSAMYLCASSLGTGFGYTFGSGTRLTVV.

The J gene is TRBJ1-5, the V gene TRBV28; 9 bases agree with TRBD1. V lost 6 bases to trimming and J lost 2 bases; unmatched junction nucleotides: 8. From germline, CDR1 is MDHEN and CDR2 SYDVKM. The CDR3 spans 16 residues. The chain's CDR3 is CASRLRWDRGNQPQHF. The CDR3, as DNA: TGTGCCAGCAGGTTGAGGTGGGACAGGGGCAATCAGCCCCAGCATTTT.

This sequence joins TRBV11-2 and TRBJ2-2; a weak D match, TRBD1 (6 bases). The CDR3 loop spans 14 amino acids. Per germline, CDR1 SGHAT and CDR2 FQNNGV. V was shortened by 1 base and J by 8 bases, with 11 bases between the two germline ends. The CDR3 loop is CASSLAQGAGELFF. Written as DNA, the CDR3 is TGTGCCAGCAGCTTAGCACAGGGTGCGGGGGAGCTGTTTTTT.

This chain links TRBV2 with TRBJ1-5; D possibly corresponds to TRBD1 (6 bases). V lost 7 bases, J lost 3 bases, and 13 bases lay in between. The CDR3 is made up of 14 amino acids. The V gene's germline CDR1 is SNHLY and CDR2 FYNNEI. CDR3 loop: CASKAQGTNQPQHF. CDR3 coding DNA: TGTGCCAGCAAGGCCCAGGGGACCAATCAGCCCCAGCATTTT.

This chain uses TRBV21-1 with TRBJ2-3. TRBV21-1 is designated a pseudogene. The CDR3 has 15 residues. In DNA form, the CDR3 reads TGTGCCAGCAGTAACCCGGGACCAAAGACAGATACGCAGTATTTT. It codes for CASSNPGPKTDTQYF.

CDR3 protein: CASRPDRVGTGANVLTF. CDR3 in DNA: TGCGCCAGCAGGCCTGACAGGGTAGGGACTGGGGCCAACGTCCTGACTTTC. The chain is built from TRBV5-1 and TRBJ2-6, with TRBD1 matching 7 bases. The CDR3 extends over 17 amino acids. Per the germline V gene, CDR1 is SGHRS and CDR2 is YFSETQ. V dropped 5 bases and J dropped 2; count of bases not matched to a gene: 10. The full variable domain, with the rest looked up from reference TRBV5-1 and TRBJ2-6, is KAGVTQTPRYLIKTRGQQVTLSCSPISGHRSVSWYQQTPGQGLQFLFEYFSETQRNKGNFPGRFSGRQFSNSRSEMNVSTLELGDSALYLCASRPDRVGTGANVLTFGAGSRLTVL.

The rearrangement uses TRBV5-4 and TRBJ2-3; TRBD2 matches 15 bases. Germline V gene data show CDR1 as SGHNT and CDR2 as YYREEE (reference sequence). The CDR3 consists of 16 residues. The J segment lost 4 bases and the V segment lost 4 bases, leaving 4 bases of the junction unmatched. The CDR3 sequence: CASSTGLAGGSDTQYF. The CDR3 nucleotides are TGTGCCAGCAGCACGGGACTAGCGGGAGGATCAGATACGCAGTATTTT.

V and J are TRBV4-1 and TRBJ2-1, with 10 nucleotides matching TRBD2. The V segment lost 0 bases and the J segment 1 base; nucleotides outside the gene matches: 3. This CDR3 region has 17 residues. CDR1 and CDR2 from the germline V gene are MGHRA and YSYEKL. Here the CDR3 reads CASSQDRTSGSYNEQFF. CDR3 in DNA: TGCGCCAGCAGCCAAGACAGGACTAGCGGTTCCTACAATGAGCAGTTCTTC.

The J gene is TRBJ1-5, the V gene TRBV12-3 or TRBV12-4; D uncertain. This CDR3 contains 13 residues. With 6 bases removed from V and 1 base from J, the gap between germline ends came to 7 bases. The CDR3 spells CASSPKSNQPQHF. Here the CDR3 DNA reads TGTGCCAGCAGCCCTAAGAGCAATCAGCCCCAGCATTTT.

The gene calls are TRBV2 and TRBJ2-5, with D perhaps given as TRBD1 or TRBD2 (5 bases each). Looked up from germline, CDR1 is SNHLY and CDR2 is FYNNEI. This CDR3 is built from 16 residues. V was shortened by 2 bases and J by 1 base, with 14 bases between the two germline ends. The CDR3 nucleotides are TGTGCCAGCAGTGAACGGGGTCAGGGCGGCCAAGAGACCCAGTACTTC. It is translated as CASSERGQGGQETQYF.

The chain employs TRBV9 and TRBJ1-5; possibly TRBD1 for D (5 bases). This CDR3 comprises 14 residues. Trimming removed 7 bases at V and 0 bases at J, with 11 bases between. Germline loops: CDR1 SGDLS, CDR2 YYNGEE. The CDR3 is CASAPGVSNQPQHF. CDR3 sequence (DNA): TGTGCCAGCGCTCCGGGGGTTAGCAATCAGCCCCAGCATTTT.

The rearrangement joins TRBV2 to TRBJ2-5, with 9 bases lining up with TRBD2. Losses at the gene ends were 5 bases for V and 4 bases for J; bases not matched to a gene: 5. The V gene's germline CDR1 is SNHLY and CDR2 FYNNEI. The CDR3 extends over 14 amino acids. The CDR3: CASSTLSGRETQYF. In DNA form, the CDR3 reads TGTGCCAGCAGTACCCTTAGCGGGAGAGAGACCCAGTACTTC. Together with reference TRBV2 and TRBJ2-5, the CDR3 gives the full variable domain: EPEVTQTPSHQVTQMGQEVILRCVPISNHLYFYWYRQILGQKVEFLVSFYNNEISEKSEIFDDQFSVERPDGSNFTLKIRSTKLEDSAMYFCASSTLSGRETQYFGPGTRLLVL.

The chain employs TRBV28 and TRBJ2-7, with 13 bases identical to TRBD2. The CDR3 totals 15 residues. Germline V CDR1 and CDR2: MDHEN, SYDVKM. After removal of 8 bases from V and 4 bases from J, the junction contained 8 bases not matched to a gene. In nucleotides, the CDR3 is TGTGCCAGCGAAACAGAACTAGCGGGAGGGTACGAGCAGTACTTC. Protein product: CASETELAGGYEQYF.